Presented here are 20 T cell receptor beta chains from one specimen sequenced in a study of blood T cell repertoires in COVID-19. Clones were read by immunoSEQ multiplex PCR, and TCRdb kept only the in-frame ones, dropping some. The sample has under 200,000 clones, more than 75% seen once. The sample comprised PBMCs or T cells enriched from blood (not recorded which). The receptors were gathered from a man aged 35-49 years with acute COVID-19.

The chain employs TRBV12-3 or TRBV12-4 and TRBJ2-2; D not resolved. The CDR3 extends over 11 amino acids. Deletions cut 7 bases from V and 6 bases from J, with 6 bases between. The CDR3 is CASTPAGELFF. The CDR3 DNA reads TGTGCCAGCACCCCTGCCGGGGAGCTGTTTTTT.

The V and J genes are TRBV28 and TRBJ1-2; D may be TRBD1 (5 bases). The CDR3 has 14 amino acids. Between the trimmed V and J ends, which lost 5 bases and 6 bases, there was a span of 16 bases. CDR1 and CDR2 from the germline V gene are MDHEN and SYDVKM. The CDR3 sequence: CASSSQGTGDGYTF. CDR3 in DNA: TGTGCCAGCAGTAGCCAGGGAACAGGCGATGGCTACACCTTC.

This rearrangement joins TRBV7-9 to TRBJ2-1; 8 nucleotides match TRBD1. In germline, CDR1 is SEHNR, CDR2 FQNEAQ (reference sequence). The CDR3 has 12 amino acids. The junction had 4 bases not matched to a gene; V was cut back by 5 bases and J by 10 bases. The CDR3 is CASSRTGLEQFF. The CDR3 nucleotides read TGTGCCAGCAGCCGGACAGGGTTAGAGCAGTTCTTC.

V is TRBV5-1 and J is TRBJ1-2, with D perhaps matching TRBD1 (6 bases). CDR3 size: 14 residues. CDR1 and CDR2 from the germline V gene are SGHRS and YFSETQ. The germline V and J ends were trimmed by 7 bases and 6 bases, with 19 bases remaining between them. The CDR3 sequence is CASGHDYRDNGYTF. Written as DNA, the CDR3 is TGCGCCAGCGGGCACGACTACAGGGATAATGGCTACACCTTC.

The chain uses TRBV11-3 and TRBJ2-2, with D hard to call. This CDR3 is 14 amino acids long. V lost 6 bases and J lost 0, with 8 bases in between. CDR1 is SGHNT and CDR2 is YENEEA in the germline V gene. As DNA, the CDR3 is TGTGCCAGCAGATTAACAGCGAACACCGGGGAGCTGTTTTTT. Its translation: CASRLTANTGELFF.

The chain has TRBV28 and TRBJ2-5; TRBD2 matches 12 bases. The CDR3 runs to 17 residues. Trimming cost V 5 bases and J 7 bases; bases outside gene matches: 14. CDR1 is MDHEN, CDR2 SYDVKM, per germline. CDR3 region: CASSLAGGPEKRGTQYF. The CDR3 DNA sequence: TGTGCCAGCAGTCTAGCGGGAGGGCCGGAGAAGAGGGGGACCCAGTACTTC.

This chain uses TRBV3-1 (or the pseudogene TRBV3-2) with TRBJ1-2, with 7 bases that match TRBD1. This CDR3 region has 14 residues. V gave up 3 bases and J gave up 3 bases; unmatched junction bases: 4. From germline, CDR1 is LGHDT and CDR2 YNNKEL (reference sequence). CDR3 amino acids: CASSHEGAYYGYTF. In DNA, the CDR3 is TGTGCCAGCAGCCACGAGGGGGCGTACTATGGCTACACCTTC.

The table lists this clone with a count of one. The J gene is TRBJ1-3, the V gene TRBV30; possibly TRBD1 for D (6 bases). CDR3 length: 12 amino acids. Germline V gene lookup returns CDR1 GTSNPN and CDR2 SVGIG (reference sequence). CDR3 DNA: TGTGCTCTAACAGGGTCTGGAAACACCATATATTTT. Its protein product is CALTGSGNTIYF.

The chain is built from TRBV15 and TRBJ1-5, with 9 bases lining up with TRBD1. The junction had 14 bases not matched to a gene; V was cut back by 3 bases and J by 5 bases. The germline V gene has CDR1 LNHNV and CDR2 YYDKDF (reference sequence). This CDR3 is built from 18 residues. CDR3 loop: CATSSLDARDRDYQPQHF. CDR3 in DNA: TGTGCCACCAGCAGTCTCGATGCCCGGGACAGGGACTATCAGCCCCAGCATTTT.

This clone showed up just a few times. V usage is TRBV2 and J usage is TRBJ1-6; D is ambiguous. The CDR3 loop spans 14 amino acids. Trimming left V 5 bases short and J 6 bases short, with 11 bases between. Germline V gene lookup returns CDR1 SNHLY and CDR2 FYNNEI. The CDR3 DNA follows: TGTGCCAGCAGTACACCAATATTTAATTCACCCCTCCACTTT. It encodes CASSTPIFNSPLHF.

The rearrangement joins TRBV19 to TRBJ1-2, with D possibly being TRBD1 (6 bases). V lost 6 bases and J 4 bases, leaving 12 bases between the germline ends. The CDR3 has 13 residues. Germline V gives CDR1 LNHDA, CDR2 SQIVND (reference sequence). The CDR3 spells CASRVQGTYGYTF. DNA of the CDR3: TGTGCCAGTAGAGTGCAGGGGACCTATGGCTACACCTTC.

Of note for this clone: One junction end does not reproduce the germline sequence, and a read error may be involved. The V call is TRBV28, the J call TRBJ2-7; D is perhaps TRBD1 (5 bases). Germline lookup yields CDR1 MDHEN and CDR2 SYDVKM. The CDR3 runs 13 residues. CDR3 region: CASSPPGGHLRSF. As DNA, the CDR3 is TGTGCCAGCAGCCCACCCGGTGGACACCTCCGAAGTTTC.

The chain recombines TRBV5-1 with TRBJ1-5; a weak D match, TRBD1 (6 bases). Trimming left V 5 bases short and J 4 bases short, with 13 bases between. This CDR3 region has 14 residues. Per the germline V gene, CDR1 is SGHRS and CDR2 is YFSETQ. This CDR3 is CASSAQGLNQPQHF. The CDR3 coding sequence is TGCGCCAGCAGTGCCCAGGGGCTAAATCAGCCCCAGCATTTT.

This clone was picked up one time. The chain uses TRBV19 and TRBJ1-4, with a weak D call TRBD1 (5 bases). CDR3 length equals 12 residues. Trimming pared 6 bases from V and 5 bases from J, leaving 7 bases between. Germline values: CDR1 LNHDA, CDR2 SQIVND (reference sequence). DNA for the CDR3: TGTGCCAGTAGGGCAGGGAATGAAAAACTGTTTTTT. Translation: CASRAGNEKLFF.

J is TRBJ2-7 and V is TRBV9; maybe TRBD1 (5 bases). Trimming shortened V by 3 bases and J by 7 bases, and 8 bases separated the two germline ends. The CDR3 is 11 amino acids. Germline loops: CDR1 SGDLS, CDR2 YYNGEE. The CDR3, as DNA: TGTGCCAGCAGCGAGGGGATGGAGCAGTACTTC. It yields the protein CASSEGMEQYF.

This clone was observed a few times. The chain employs TRBV9 and TRBJ1-5, with 8 positions matching TRBD1. The CDR3 consists of 14 residues. Trimming at V came to 3 bases and at J to 7 bases, leaving 6 bases not matched to a gene. Germline V lookup: CDR1 SGDLS, CDR2 YYNGEE. CDR3 nucleotides: TGTGCCAGCAGCGCGACAGGGGCTTGGCAGCCCCAGCATTTT. Translating gives CASSATGAWQPQHF.

The V and J genes are TRBV7-8 and TRBJ1-4; D possibly corresponds to TRBD1 (5 bases). CDR1 is SGHVS and CDR2 is FQNEAQ in the germline V gene. The V gene lost 1 base and the J gene lost 11 bases, with 17 bases spanning the gap. The CDR3 length is 15 residues. The CDR3 bases are TGTGCCAGCAGCTTAGGGACGCTAAAGTCAGGGAAACTGTTTTTT. As protein: CASSLGTLKSGKLFF.

This chain uses TRBV4-1 with TRBJ1-6; TRBD1 is a possible D gene (5 bases). The CDR3 runs 15 residues. Germline CDR1 is MGHRA and CDR2 is YSYEKL. V was trimmed by 4 bases and J by 8 bases, leaving 15 bases between them. The CDR3 nucleotides are TGCGCCAGCAGCCCGGGGGAGGGAGGGGATTCACCCCTCCACTTT. Amino acid sequence: CASSPGEGGDSPLHF.

The chain carries TRBV5-1 and TRBJ2-7; TRBD1 is a possible D gene (5 bases). V shed 2 bases and J shed 2 bases, with 14 bases lying between them. The germline CDR1 and CDR2 sequences are SGHRS and YFSETQ. The CDR3 spans 15 residues. The CDR3, as DNA: TGCGCCAGCAGCTTTAGGGGCGGACAAGCCTACGAGCAGTACTTC. This translates into CASSFRGGQAYEQYF.

The chain has TRBV6-5 and TRBJ1-4; 7 bases are shared with TRBD1. V dropped 6 bases and J dropped 7; count of bases not matched to a gene: 8. The V gene's germline CDR1 is MNHEY and CDR2 SVGAGI. The CDR3 spans 14 residues. The CDR3 DNA is TGTGCCAGCAGCCCCAGACAGGGTGGTGAAAAACTGTTTTTT. The encoded protein is CASSPRQGGEKLFF.